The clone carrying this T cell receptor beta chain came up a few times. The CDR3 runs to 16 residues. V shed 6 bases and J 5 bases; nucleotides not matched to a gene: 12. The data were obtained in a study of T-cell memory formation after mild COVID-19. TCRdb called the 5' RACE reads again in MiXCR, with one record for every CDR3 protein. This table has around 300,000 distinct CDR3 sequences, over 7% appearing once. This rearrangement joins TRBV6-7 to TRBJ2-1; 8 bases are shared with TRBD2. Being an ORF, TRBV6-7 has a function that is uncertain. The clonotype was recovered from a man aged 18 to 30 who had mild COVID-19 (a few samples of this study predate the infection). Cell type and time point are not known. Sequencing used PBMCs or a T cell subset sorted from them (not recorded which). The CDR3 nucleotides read TGTGCCAGCAGCTTTCGGGAGGGGCGGGGGGACAATGAGCAGTTCTTC. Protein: CASSFREGRGDNEQFF.